The 22 T cell receptor beta chains reported below all come from one sample, sequenced in a study of shared clonotypes between healthy human individuals. Method: immunoSEQ multiplex PCR; TCRdb's copy keeps in-frame clones and lacks some. The repertoire holds about 480,000 clones, with approximately 85% as singletons. The sequencing input was PBMCs. These receptors all come from a woman between 40 and 55 years old in good health. Some clones in this sample may be carry-over from other donors' samples.

V usage is TRBV7-9 and J usage is TRBJ2-5, with D tentatively TRBD1 (6 bases). Germline V gene lookup returns CDR1 SEHNR and CDR2 FQNEAQ (reference sequence). V gave up 4 bases and J gave up 0 bases, with 12 bases separating them. CDR3 length: 15 residues. The CDR3 region is CASSSGQMYQETQYF. The CDR3 DNA sequence: TGTGCCAGCAGCTCAGGACAGATGTACCAAGAGACCCAGTACTTC. Using reference TRBV7-9 and TRBJ2-5 for the parts outside the CDR3, the full variable domain is DTGVSQNPRHKITKRGQNVTFRCDPISEHNRLYWYRQTLGQGPEFLTYFQNEAQLEKSRLLSDRFSAERPKGSFSTLEIQRTEQGDSAMYLCASSSGQMYQETQYFGPGTRLLVL.

This sequence joins TRBV11-2 and TRBJ2-1; TRBD2 might be the D (5 bases). The CDR3 is made up of 18 amino acids. The V end lost 5 bases, the J end lost 2 bases, and 22 bases lay between the germline ends. Germline lookup yields CDR1 SGHAT and CDR2 FQNNGV. CDR3 loop: CASSGRLKQRRPYNEQFF. CDR3 nucleotides: TGTGCCAGCAGCGGAAGACTGAAGCAGCGGCGGCCCTACAATGAGCAGTTCTTC.

This chain joins TRBV18 and TRBJ1-1, with D possibly being TRBD1 (6 bases). This CDR3 contains 14 residues. Trimming shortened V by 4 bases and J by 1 base, and 10 bases separated the two germline ends. In germline, CDR1 is KGHSH, CDR2 LQKENI. DNA of the CDR3: TGTGCCAGCTCACACCGGACAGAGAACACTGAAGCTTTCTTT. It encodes CASSHRTENTEAFF.

The chain combines TRBV5-1 with TRBJ1-4; D might be TRBD1 (5 bases). CDR1 and CDR2 from the germline V gene are SGHRS and YFSETQ. This CDR3 has 13 residues. The V end lost 0 bases, the J end lost 10 bases, and 10 bases lay between the germline ends. The CDR3: CASSLETVGKLFF. CDR3 bases: TGCGCCAGCAGCTTGGAGACAGTTGGAAAACTGTTTTTT.

The chain employs TRBV7-9 and TRBJ2-7; 7 bases are a match to TRBD2. The CDR3 contains 17 residues. Germline assignment: CDR1 SEHNR and CDR2 FQNEAQ (reference sequence). Losses at the gene ends were 3 bases for V and 2 bases for J; bases not matched to a gene: 13. The DNA of the CDR3 is TGTGCCAGCAGCTTGGGTGGCGTCGGGGGGAACCCCTACGAGCAGTACTTC. This codes for CASSLGGVGGNPYEQYF.

This clone was counted once. The chain employs TRBV6-6 and TRBJ1-3, with D hard to call. This CDR3 is 16 amino acids long. Trimming took 4 bases from V and 0 from J, leaving 13 bases between them. Germline assignment: CDR1 MNHNY and CDR2 SVGAGI (reference sequence). CDR3 DNA sequence: TGTGCCAGCAGTTTGGGAGGGAGGAACTCTGGAAACACCATATATTTT. Its protein is CASSLGGRNSGNTIYF.

DNA for the CDR3: TGCGCCGCGAGGACGAAGAACACTGAAGCTTTCTTT. As protein: CAARTKNTEAFF. This chain uses TRBV10-2 with TRBJ1-1; D gene unclear. The CDR3 is 12 amino acids. Trimming left V 11 bases short and J 1 base short, with 11 bases between. Germline CDR1 is WSHSY and CDR2 is SAAADI.

This clone has just one count. V usage is TRBV28 and J usage is TRBJ2-1, with D uncertain. The ends were cut back, 1 base at V and 9 bases at J, with 13 bases in the middle. This CDR3 is 14 amino acids long. Germline assignment: CDR1 MDHEN and CDR2 SYDVKM. CDR3 protein: CASSLLSLSGEQFF. CDR3 bases: TGTGCCAGCAGTTTATTGAGTTTGTCTGGTGAGCAGTTCTTC.

The CDR3, as DNA: TGTGCCAGCAGCTTGGCCGGCAGGGAATATGGCTACACCTTC. It is translated as CASSLAGREYGYTF. This sequence joins TRBV5-8 and TRBJ1-2; weak D call: TRBD1 (5 bases). Deletions cut 0 bases from V and 5 bases from J, with 11 bases between. Germline V lookup: CDR1 SGHTS, CDR2 YDEGEE. The CDR3 consists of 14 residues.

This chain joins TRBV5-6 and TRBJ1-4; D is possibly TRBD1 (5 bases). The germline CDR1 and CDR2 sequences are SGHDT and YYEEEE. The CDR3 loop spans 15 amino acids. The germline V and J ends were trimmed by 1 base and 0 bases, with 7 bases remaining between them. CDR3: CASSLQGATNEKLFF. CDR3 nucleotide sequence: TGTGCCAGCAGCTTGCAAGGGGCAACTAATGAAAAACTGTTTTTT. Combining the CDR3 with reference TRBV5-6 and TRBJ1-4 gives the whole variable domain DAGVTQSPTHLIKTRGQQVTLRCSPKSGHDTVSWYQQALGQGPQFIFQYYEEEERQRGNFPDRFSGHQFPNYSSELNVNALLLGDSALYLCASSLQGATNEKLFFGSGTQLSVL.

The chain recombines TRBV27 with TRBJ2-7; a possible D gene is TRBD1 (6 bases). Germline V gene sequence: CDR1 MNHEY, CDR2 SMNVEV (reference sequence). Trimming stripped 3 bases from V and 4 bases from J, with 13 bases between. The CDR3 is 14 amino acids. The CDR3 coding sequence is TGTGCCAGCAGTTTTTCCAGGGGTGGGTACGAGCAGTACTTC. It codes for CASSFSRGGYEQYF.

The rearrangement uses TRBV7-2 and TRBJ2-6; 7 bases are a match to TRBD2. With 5 bases clipped from V and 2 bases from J, the junction kept 9 bases outside the gene matches. Germline values: CDR1 SGHTA, CDR2 FQGNSA. This CDR3 is built from 17 residues. The DNA of the CDR3 is TGTGCCAGCAGCCCCATTGGGGGGGTTGCTGGGGCCAACGTCCTGACTTTC. It encodes CASSPIGGVAGANVLTF. The full variable domain, in which reference TRBV7-2 and TRBJ2-6 provide the parts outside the CDR3, is GAGVSQSPSNKVTEKGKDVELRCDPISGHTALYWYRQSLGQGLEFLIYFQGNSAPDKSGLPSDRFSAERTGGSVSTLTIQRTQQEDSAVYLCASSPIGGVAGANVLTFGAGSRLTVL.

The rearrangement uses TRBV30 and TRBJ1-1; 7 positions agree with TRBD1. The CDR3 loop spans 15 amino acids. The J segment lost 4 bases and the V segment lost 5 bases, leaving 13 bases of the junction unmatched. Germline loops: CDR1 GTSNPN, CDR2 SVGIG (reference sequence). CDR3 amino acids: CAWVVGDREGTEAFF. The CDR3 coding sequence is TGTGCCTGGGTTGTGGGCGACAGGGAGGGCACTGAAGCTTTCTTT.

The V call is TRBV28, the J call TRBJ2-7; 8 bases are shared with TRBD1. This CDR3 is built from 13 residues. The V gene's germline CDR1 is MDHEN and CDR2 SYDVKM. V was pared by 7 bases and J by 2 bases, with 4 bases of the junction left unmatched. The CDR3 DNA follows: TGTGCCAGCATGGCAGGGGGCCCCTACGAGCAGTACTTC. As protein: CASMAGGPYEQYF.

This chain joins TRBV15 and TRBJ2-7; D call uncertain. V was pared by 1 base and J by 5 bases, with 9 bases between. Germline V gene sequence: CDR1 LNHNV, CDR2 YYDKDF (reference sequence). This CDR3 has 13 amino acids. CDR3 nucleotide sequence: TGTGCCACCAGCAGAGCAGGAAACAACGAGCAGTACTTC. Amino acids: CATSRAGNNEQYF.

This sequence joins TRBV7-9 and TRBJ2-7, with D maybe TRBD1 (6 bases). Germline CDR1 and CDR2: SEHNR and FQNEAQ (reference sequence). Trimming cost V 4 bases and J 0 bases, with 13 bases left between them. The CDR3 totals 15 residues. Here the CDR3 DNA reads TGTGCCAGCAGCTCCGGACAGCCGCACTCCTACGAGCAGTACTTC. It yields the protein CASSSGQPHSYEQYF.

A few counts support this clone. The chain uses TRBV18 and TRBJ2-7; TRBD1 aligns across 7 bases. V shed 3 bases and J 2 bases; nucleotides not matched to a gene: 7. Germline V gene lookup returns CDR1 KGHSH and CDR2 LQKENI. This CDR3 spans 15 amino acids. CDR3 nucleotides: TGTGCCAGCTCACCCGGGACAGCCAAAACCTACGAGCAGTACTTC. This gives the protein CASSPGTAKTYEQYF. The variable domain in full, with the rest retrieved from reference TRBV18 and TRBJ2-7, is NAGVMQNPRHLVRRRGQEARLRCSPMKGHSHVYWYRQLPEEGLKFMVYLQKENIIDESGMPKERFSAEFPKEGPSILRIQQVVRGDSAAYFCASSPGTAKTYEQYFGPGTRLTVT.

This clone came up a few times. V and J are TRBV6-5 and TRBJ1-1; no reliable D call. The CDR3 length is 13 residues. The V end was cut by 5 bases, the J end by 3 bases, with 10 bases between. Germline V gene data show CDR1 as MNHEY and CDR2 as SVGAGI. CDR3 coding DNA: TGTGCCAGCAGTGCACCCCTGGACACTGAAGCTTTCTTT. This encodes CASSAPLDTEAFF.

The V gene is TRBV25-1, the J gene TRBJ2-5, with 7 bases lining up with TRBD2. Germline V gene data show CDR1 as MGHDK and CDR2 as SYGVNS. V was pared by 2 bases and J by 1 base, with 1 base of the junction left unmatched. The CDR3 spans 14 residues. The CDR3 nucleotides are TGTGCCAGCAGTGAAACGGGGGGCCAAGAGACCCAGTACTTC. It translates to CASSETGGQETQYF.

The rearrangement joins TRBV28 to TRBJ2-3; 7 bases line up with TRBD1. This CDR3 contains 13 residues. Trimming removed 7 bases from V and 8 bases from J; junction bases left unmatched: 9. CDR1 MDHEN and CDR2 SYDVKM come from the germline V gene. The CDR3 reads CASKEGARVTQYF. In DNA form, the CDR3 reads TGTGCCAGCAAAGAGGGGGCGCGGGTTACGCAGTATTTT.

The rearrangement uses TRBV5-1 and TRBJ2-3; 8 bases fit TRBD1. The CDR3 covers 14 residues. The germline V gene has CDR1 SGHRS and CDR2 YFSETQ. Unmatched junction bases numbered 10, after V lost 4 bases and J lost 9 bases. The CDR3, as DNA: TGCGCCAGCAGCGGGGGACAGGCAGGGGGAACGCAGTATTTT. Protein: CASSGGQAGGTQYF.

In this sample, this clone turned up once. A much more abundant neighbour one base away suggests this may be a read error. The same CDR3 arises from other DNA sequences in this sample as well. V gene TRBV5-1 combines with J gene TRBJ2-7, with D unresolved. The V end lost 2 bases, the J end lost 3 bases, and 3 bases lay between the germline ends. This CDR3 is built from 11 residues. Germline V gene data show CDR1 as SGHRS and CDR2 as YFSETQ. The CDR3 bases are TGCGCCAGCAGCTTAGACTACGAGCAGTACTTC. Residues: CASSLDYEQYF.